What follows are 8 T cell receptor beta chains derived from one specimen sequenced in a study of early T cells in non-severe SARS-CoV-2 infection. Using its own MiXCR run on the 5' RACE reads, TCRdb lists one record per CDR3 protein. The repertoire has 20,000 or so distinct CDR3 sequences, about 4.9% of them found once; the top ten carry roughly 5%. Material: whole blood. These TCRs come from an adult who was a healthcare worker with PCR-confirmed SARS-CoV-2 infection or an uninfected control (not recorded which).

This clonotype was detected ten times or more. This chain links TRBV5-1 with TRBJ2-2, with 7 bases matching TRBD1. The CDR3 runs 14 residues. The V gene end was trimmed by 4 bases and the J gene end by 3 bases; junction bases not matched to a gene: 3. Germline CDR1 SGHRS, CDR2 YFSETQ. The CDR3 DNA sequence: TGCGCCAGCAGCGGGGACAGATACACCGGGGAGCTGTTTTTT. This encodes CASSGDRYTGELFF.

CDR3 in DNA: TGTGCCAGCAGTTGGGGAGATACGCAGTATTTT. This translates into CASSWGDTQYF. This sequence joins TRBV27 and TRBJ2-3; D unclear. Deletions cut 4 bases from V and 5 bases from J, with 4 bases between. CDR1 and CDR2 from the germline V gene are MNHEY and SMNVEV (reference sequence). The CDR3 consists of 11 residues.

At least ten counts were recorded for this clonotype. The chain links TRBV3-1 to TRBJ1-4; D is ambiguous. The CDR3 is 14 amino acids. Trimming pared 2 bases from V and 0 bases from J, leaving 4 bases between. Germline V gene data show CDR1 as LGHDT and CDR2 as YNNKEL (reference sequence). CDR3 residues: CASSQRATNEKLFF. The CDR3 DNA reads TGTGCCAGCAGCCAACGTGCAACTAATGAAAAACTGTTTTTT.

The sample holds many counts of this clonotype. This chain connects TRBV6-5 to TRBJ2-6, with D uncertain. The CDR3 extends over 14 amino acids. Germline V gives CDR1 MNHEY, CDR2 SVGAGI. Trimming cost V 3 bases and J 2 bases, with 5 bases left between them. CDR3 in DNA: TGTGCCAGCAGTTATCAGGCTGGGGCCAACGTCCTGACTTTC. Its protein is CASSYQAGANVLTF.

This clonotype was counted at least ten times. The chain carries TRBV19 and TRBJ2-7, with D perhaps assigned TRBD1 or TRBD2 (5 bases each). Trimming took 6 bases from V and 2 from J, leaving 8 bases between them. The CDR3 extends over 12 amino acids. Per germline, CDR1 LNHDA and CDR2 SQIVND (reference sequence). In nucleotides, the CDR3 is TGTGCCAGTAGCGGGGCGACCTACGAGCAGTACTTC. This codes for CASSGATYEQYF.

This clonotype was seen many times. The chain combines TRBV12-3 or TRBV12-4 with TRBJ1-1, with D possibly being TRBD1 (5 bases). Trimming cost V 3 bases and J 7 bases, with 21 bases left between them. This CDR3 contains 16 residues. This CDR3 is CASSFSLGRGDFEAFF. The CDR3 DNA reads as TGTGCCAGCAGTTTTTCGCTCGGCAGAGGGGATTTTGAAGCTTTCTTT.

The chain employs TRBV29-1 and TRBJ2-5; the D gene is possibly TRBD1 (6 bases). CDR1 and CDR2 (germline): SQVTM, ANQGSEA. The CDR3 consists of 13 residues. The germline V and J ends were trimmed by 2 bases and 5 bases, with 12 bases remaining between them. CDR3 sequence (DNA): TGCAGCGTTGAACGCAGGGGCCGGGAGACCCAGTACTTC. It yields the protein CSVERRGRETQYF.

This chain uses TRBV5-4 with TRBJ2-3; 9 bases map to TRBD2. This CDR3 has 16 residues. Germline values: CDR1 SGHNT, CDR2 YYREEE (reference sequence). V lost 0 bases to trimming and J lost 2 bases; unmatched junction nucleotides: 4. CDR3 bases: TGTGCCAGCAGCTTGGATAGCGGGGGTGACACAGATACGCAGTATTTT. This sequence encodes CASSLDSGGDTDTQYF.